This T cell receptor beta chain stems from a study of T and B cells in COVID-19 patients. Study at large: Most recovered patients had mild to moderate COVID-19 treated as outpatients. Whole-study findings and limits: Exclusive to the recovered cohort were more than 2,000 TCR clusters, about 33 of them with low generation probability.

Points on this clonotype: The antigen is undetermined.

TRB rearrangements were amplified by multiplex PCR with BIOMED2 TRB-A/B primers. TCRdb re-called the multiplex PCR reads through MiXCR, storing one row per CDR3 protein. The sample carries a few hundred distinct CDR3 sequences, approximately 25% recorded once. From blood, about 240-550 ng of genomic DNA served as TRB template. Trimming took off 8 bases at V and 3 bases at J, with 8 bases between the two ends. Germline loops: CDR1 SNHLY, CDR2 FYNNEI. The CDR3 contains 12 residues. The rearrangement links TRBV2 to TRBJ1-5; tentatively, D is TRBD1 (5 bases). The sample consisted of blood. The sequence derives from a human donor with active COVID-19. In DNA form, the CDR3 reads TGTGCCAGCGCGGGACTCAATCAGCCCCAGCATTTT. Protein: CASAGLNQPQHF.